The clone carrying this T cell receptor beta chain has more than one count but fewer than ten. Its antigen remains unidentified. The sample belongs to a study of CD8 T cells in ankylosing spondylitis. Whole-study results and caveats: Previously reported in reactive arthritis synovial fluid and blood were some of the motif variants.

TCRdb re-called the 5' RACE reads through MiXCR, storing one row per CDR3 protein. The sample lists roughly 150,000 distinct CDR3 sequences, around a third occurring once. CDR3 size: 18 residues. J was trimmed by 4 bases and V by 2 bases; bases with no gene match: 7. Germline-derived CDR1 and CDR2 are SGHAT and FQNNGV. The sequencing sample was made of synovial fluid, either unsorted or a sorted T cell fraction (not recorded which). This TCR was recovered from a male donor with ankylosing spondylitis. The chain combines TRBV11-2 with TRBJ2-1; 14 bases fit TRBD2. CDR3 residues: CASSLLRTSGGKYNEQFF. The CDR3 DNA reads TGTGCCAGCAGCTTACTTCGGACTAGCGGGGGGAAGTACAATGAGCAGTTCTTC.